Sequencing of this TCR beta chain was carried out in a study of tumor and adjacent non-tumor tissue in lung cancer. Study-level background: The cohort had about a dozen adenocarcinoma, 2 squamous cell and 1 small cell patients. Regarding the study as a whole: Compared with tumor, normal lung showed significantly lower TCR diversity.

This sample's RNA came from whole unsorted tissue. More than 3 cm separated this lung sample from the edge of the tumor. A modified ARM-PCR protocol with three rounds of nested PCR amplified TCRbeta. TCRdb independently ran MiXCR on the multiplex PCR reads; one entry per CDR3 protein. The table has roughly 120,000 distinct CDR3 sequences, under 65% seen once; the top ten hold roughly 19%. V was trimmed by 4 bases and J by 10 bases, leaving 19 bases between them. CDR3 length: 14 residues. Germline values: CDR1 SGHDN, CDR2 FVKESK. On this clonotype: Its target is not known.

Input material: distant non-tumor lung tissue. The sequence was obtained from a man aged 55 to 70 with non-small cell lung cancer. V is TRBV14 and J is TRBJ1-2; D uncertain. The CDR3 DNA follows: TGTGCCAGCAGCCCCTCTAGCGGGCTGTATAACTACACCTTC. Its translation: CASSPSSGLYNYTF.